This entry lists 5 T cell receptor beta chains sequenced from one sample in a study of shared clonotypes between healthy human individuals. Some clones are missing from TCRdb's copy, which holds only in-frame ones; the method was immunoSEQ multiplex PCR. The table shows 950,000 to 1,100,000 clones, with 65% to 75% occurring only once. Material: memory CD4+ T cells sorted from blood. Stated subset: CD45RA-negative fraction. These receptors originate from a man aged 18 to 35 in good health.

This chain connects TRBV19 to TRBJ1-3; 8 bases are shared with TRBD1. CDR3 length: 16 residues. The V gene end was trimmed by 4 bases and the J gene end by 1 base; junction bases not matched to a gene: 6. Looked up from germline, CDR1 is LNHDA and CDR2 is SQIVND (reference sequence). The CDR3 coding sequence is TGTGCCAGTAGTACCGCGGACAGGGCATCTGGAAACACCATATATTTT. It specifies CASSTADRASGNTIYF.

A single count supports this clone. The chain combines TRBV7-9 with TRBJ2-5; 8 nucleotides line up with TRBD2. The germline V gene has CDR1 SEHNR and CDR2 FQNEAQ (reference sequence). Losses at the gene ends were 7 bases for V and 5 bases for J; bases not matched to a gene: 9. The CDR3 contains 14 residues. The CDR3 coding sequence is TGTGCCAGCACCCCGCGGGGGGCGGGGGAGACCCAGTACTTC. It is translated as CASTPRGAGETQYF.

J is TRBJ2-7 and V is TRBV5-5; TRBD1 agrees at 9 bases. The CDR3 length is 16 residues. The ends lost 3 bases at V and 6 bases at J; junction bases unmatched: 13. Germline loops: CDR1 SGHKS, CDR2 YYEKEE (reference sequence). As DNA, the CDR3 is TGTGCCAGCAGCTCCTTGTTACTAACAGGGGGCCGCGAGCAGTACTTC. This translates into CASSSLLLTGGREQYF.

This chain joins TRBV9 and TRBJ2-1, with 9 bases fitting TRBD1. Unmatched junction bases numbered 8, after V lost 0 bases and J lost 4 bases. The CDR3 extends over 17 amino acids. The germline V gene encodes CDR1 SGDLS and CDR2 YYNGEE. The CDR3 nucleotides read TGTGCCAGCAGCGTAGGAATACCGGGACAGGGTTACAATGAGCAGTTCTTC. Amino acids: CASSVGIPGQGYNEQFF.

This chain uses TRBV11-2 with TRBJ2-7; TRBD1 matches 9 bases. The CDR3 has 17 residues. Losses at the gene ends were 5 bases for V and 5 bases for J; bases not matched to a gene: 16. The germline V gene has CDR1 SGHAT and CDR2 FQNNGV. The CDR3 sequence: CASSPPPGQGPSDEQYF. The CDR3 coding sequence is TGTGCCAGCAGCCCTCCCCCCGGACAGGGGCCGAGCGACGAGCAGTACTTC.